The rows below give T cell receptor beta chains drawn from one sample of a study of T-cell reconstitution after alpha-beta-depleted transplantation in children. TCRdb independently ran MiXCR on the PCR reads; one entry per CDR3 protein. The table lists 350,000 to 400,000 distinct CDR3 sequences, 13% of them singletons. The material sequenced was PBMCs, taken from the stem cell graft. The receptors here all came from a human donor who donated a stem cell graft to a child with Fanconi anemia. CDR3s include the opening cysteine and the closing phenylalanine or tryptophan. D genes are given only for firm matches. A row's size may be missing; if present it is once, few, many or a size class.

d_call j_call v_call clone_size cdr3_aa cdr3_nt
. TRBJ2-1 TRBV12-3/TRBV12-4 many CASSFLQGASNEQFF TGTGCCAGCAGTTTTTTGCAGGGCGCGTCTAATGAGCAGTTCTTC
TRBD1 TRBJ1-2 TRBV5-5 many CASSLNPGQGLGYTF TGTGCCAGCAGCTTGAATCCGGGACAGGGCCTTGGCTACACCTTC
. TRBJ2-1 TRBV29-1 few CSVDQTVRGEQFF TGCAGCGTTGATCAGACCGTGAGAGGTGAGCAGTTCTTC
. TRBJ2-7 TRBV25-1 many CASSQGNYEQYF TGTGCCAGCAGTCAGGGGAACTACGAGCAGTACTTC
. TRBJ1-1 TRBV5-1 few CASSPLGEGHTEAFF TGCGCCAGCAGCCCGCTAGGGGAGGGGCACACTGAAGCTTTCTTT
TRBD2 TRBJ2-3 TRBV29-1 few CSVDPFRSGGARASTDTQYF TGCAGCGTTGACCCATTTAGGAGCGGGGGGGCCCGTGCTAGCACAGATACGCAGTATTTT
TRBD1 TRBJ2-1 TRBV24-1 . CATSDGPDRGNEQFF TGTGCCACCAGTGATGGGCCGGACAGGGGAAATGAGCAGTTCTTC
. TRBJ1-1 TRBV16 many CASSQDAEGNTEAFF TGTGCCAGCAGCCAAGACGCGGAAGGGAACACTGAAGCTTTCTTT
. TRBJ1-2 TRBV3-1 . CASSQAQSNYGYTF TGTGCCAGCAGCCAAGCACAGAGCAACTATGGCTACACCTTC
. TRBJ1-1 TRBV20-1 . CSARDTGIDTEAFF TGCAGTGCTAGAGATACAGGGATTGACACTGAAGCTTTCTTT
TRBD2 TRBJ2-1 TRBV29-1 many CSVEGARAGEFNEQFF TGCAGCGTTGAAGGCGCGCGGGCGGGGGAGTTCAATGAGCAGTTCTTC
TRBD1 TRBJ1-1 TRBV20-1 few CSAYRDRGVTEAFF TGCAGTGCTTACCGGGACAGGGGGGTCACTGAAGCTTTCTTT
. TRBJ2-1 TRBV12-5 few CASGLIQARRNEQFF TGTGCTAGTGGTTTGATTCAGGCCCGGCGCAATGAGCAGTTCTTC
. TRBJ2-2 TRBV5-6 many CASSGNTGELFF TGTGCCAGCAGCGGGAACACCGGGGAGCTGTTTTTT
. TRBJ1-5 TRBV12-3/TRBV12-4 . CASSLGKQPQHF TGTGCCAGCAGTTTAGGGAAACAGCCCCAGCATTTT
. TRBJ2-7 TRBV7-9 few CASSLTMGNEQYF TGTGCCAGCAGCCTTACAATGGGGAACGAGCAGTACTTC
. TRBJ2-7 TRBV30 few CAWRQGSQEEQYF TGTGCCTGGAGGCAGGGCAGTCAGGAAGAGCAGTACTTC
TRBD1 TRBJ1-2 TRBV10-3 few CAISRGDRNYGYTF TGTGCCATCAGCCGAGGGGACAGGAACTATGGCTACACCTTC
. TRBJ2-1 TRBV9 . CASSVFGNYNEQFF TGTGCCAGCAGCGTGTTCGGGAATTACAATGAGCAGTTCTTC
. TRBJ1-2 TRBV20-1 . CSARASGTEYGYTF TGCAGTGCTAGAGCTTCCGGGACTGAATATGGCTACACCTTC
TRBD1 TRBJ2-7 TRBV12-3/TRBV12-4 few CASGDSHYEQYF TGTGCCAGCGGGGACAGTCACTACGAGCAGTACTTC
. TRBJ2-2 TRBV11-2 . CASTRRTDSTGELFF TGTGCCAGCACCCGGAGGACAGACTCCACCGGGGAGCTGTTTTTT
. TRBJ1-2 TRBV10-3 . CAISELATGVYGYTF TGTGCCATCAGTGAGCTCGCGACAGGCGTCTATGGCTACACCTTC
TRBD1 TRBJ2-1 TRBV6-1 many CASSPGTGYNEQFF TGTGCCAGCAGTCCCGGGACAGGTTACAATGAGCAGTTCTTC
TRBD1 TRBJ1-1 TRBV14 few CASSQDVGQAEAFF TGTGCCAGCAGCCAAGACGTGGGACAGGCTGAAGCTTTCTTT
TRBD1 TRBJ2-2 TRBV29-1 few CSVGTGVTGELFF TGCAGCGTTGGGACAGGGGTCACCGGGGAGCTGTTTTTT